Sequencing of this TCR beta chain was carried out in a study of blood T cell repertoires in COVID-19 (TCRdb year 2020). A note on the overall study: Collaborator samples came from the United States, Italy and Spain and covered acute and convalescent phases of COVID-19. The samples were drawn from two sources: the first 160 participants of the ongoing ImmuneRACE study, and 950 to 1,500 subjects contributed by 6 global collaborators. Where available, HLA class I and class II types were taken from metadata supplied by the sample provider and were not determined by assay-based typing. The repertoires were made available in a free public database intended to serve as a resource for research on the immune response to SARS-CoV-2. Subjects who had been exposed to COVID-19, were actively infected with it, or had recovered from it provided the deeply sampled blood TCRbeta repertoires that made up the dataset. The sample metadata nearly always contained a de-identified subject ID, COVID-19 status, age in years and sex. The prospective study material was composed of cDNA or gDNA derived from T cells, B-cell-depleted T cells, or PBMCs. The research as a whole found: How much clinical and demographic metadata was included differed by source and by participant, and the metadata was provided uncurated.

V sheds 2 bases and J sheds 6 bases, leaving 11 bases between their ends. The CDR1 and CDR2 encoded by the germline V gene are MDHEN and SYDVKM. The CDR3 goes from the cysteine to the phenylalanine over 14 residues. The read is trimmed to its CDR3 DNA, 42 bases read in frame from base 1. Comment on this clone: The antigen this receptor binds is unknown. No base-level quality is on record; no much larger clone is a single base apart.

TCRbeta CDR3 regions were amplified from genomic DNA using the immunoSEQ Assay, a bias-controlled multiplex PCR. The study's processing was this. Within the assay, amplification of reference gene primers was used to estimate how many nucleated cells each sample contained. To quantify the absolute abundance of each unique TCRbeta CDR3 rearrangement, sequence reads were collapsed and filtered. For each sample, productive Simpson clonality was calculated as the square root of Simpson's diversity index over productive rearrangements. TCRdb holds this immuneACCESS table with in-frame rearrangements only. Some clones are missing; in checked studies, unresolved V genes explain under half, and the rest has no known cause. Clone size and the V and J calls come from that table; the DNA yielded D and trimming. Counted in this sample were 150,000 or so clones; around 89% of them appeared once. Roughly 2.9% of the sample belongs to the ten largest clones.

The collaborating institutions used their own protocols to collect whole blood in K2EDTA tubes. For TCRbeta analysis, collaborators shipped samples as frozen whole blood, isolated PBMCs, or DNA extracted from either of those sample types. The clonotype comes from a man aged 55 to 70 with active or convalescent COVID-19. Sequenced: peripheral blood. The chain links TRBV28 with TRBJ1-5; possibly the D gene is TRBD1, per 6 matching bases. The DNA sequence follows: TGTGCCAGCAGTTTAGGTACAGGGAGTCAGCCCCAGCATTTT. The encoded protein is CASSLGTGSQPQHF.